One and the same sample provided the 27 T cell receptor beta chains below, sequenced in a study of blood T cell repertoires in COVID-19. The data were produced by immunoSEQ multiplex PCR, yet TCRdb's version contains in-frame clones alone and is incomplete. The sample includes 70,000 or so clones, approximately 89% of them seen just once. Sequencing used peripheral blood. The receptors were sampled from a human donor in a cohort sampled during active COVID-19.

This chain joins TRBV28 and TRBJ2-7, with a weak D call TRBD1 (6 bases). The V gene's germline CDR1 is MDHEN and CDR2 SYDVKM. Trimming removed 5 bases at V and 5 bases at J, with 13 bases between. The length of the CDR3 is 13 residues. The CDR3 region has the DNA TGTGCCAGCAGTGGTGGACAGCTTAACGAGCAGTACTTC. Its protein is CASSGGQLNEQYF. The entire variable domain, with the rest obtained from reference TRBV28 and TRBJ2-7, is as follows: DVKVTQSSRYLVKRTGEKVFLECVQDMDHENMFWYRQDPGLGLRLIYFSYDVKMKEKGDIPEGYSVSREKKERFSLILESASTNQTSMYLCASSGGQLNEQYFGPGTRLTVT.

The chain links TRBV7-2 to TRBJ2-7; tentatively, D is TRBD2 (5 bases). Germline CDR1 and CDR2: SGHTA and FQGNSA. This CDR3 is 15 amino acids long. The ends were cut back, 2 bases at V and 1 base at J, with 12 bases in the middle. This CDR3 is CASSLTSSLSYEQYF. The CDR3 DNA is TGTGCCAGCAGCTTAACTTCTAGCCTTTCCTACGAGCAGTACTTC.

The chain carries TRBV5-8 and TRBJ2-7, with 9 bases that match TRBD2. The CDR3 runs to 14 residues. With V trimmed by 5 bases and J by 5 bases, 8 bases remained unmatched. The germline gives CDR1 SGHTS, CDR2 YDEGEE. This CDR3 is CASRRRGGLDEQYF. The DNA for the CDR3 is TGTGCCAGCAGGCGGCGGGGGGGCCTTGACGAGCAGTACTTC.

The chain recombines TRBV11-2 with TRBJ2-2, with 10 positions matching TRBD1. V lost 5 bases, J lost 3 bases, and 15 bases stayed unmatched. CDR1 SGHAT and CDR2 FQNNGV come from the germline V gene. The CDR3 runs 19 residues. The CDR3 coding sequence is TGTGCCAGCAGCCCTTTTCGGACAGGGGGTTTAAGGTACACCGGGGAGCTGTTTTTT. Its translation: CASSPFRTGGLRYTGELFF.

The rearrangement links TRBV30 to TRBJ2-7, with TRBD1 identical over 10 bases. CDR1 and CDR2 from the germline V gene are GTSNPN and SVGIG (reference sequence). CDR3 length: 15 residues. Germline trimming cut 8 bases from V and 4 bases from J; bases unmatched to any gene: 14. CDR3 nucleotides: TGTGCCGGGAAGATGACAGGGGGCGATGCATACGAGCAGTACTTC. Translated, it gives CAGKMTGGDAYEQYF.

The J gene is TRBJ2-7, the V gene TRBV19; maybe TRBD1 (6 bases). With 5 bases removed from V and 2 bases from J, the gap between germline ends came to 10 bases. This CDR3 has 13 amino acids. In germline, CDR1 is LNHDA, CDR2 SQIVND (reference sequence). The CDR3 is CASSGRQAYEQYF. The CDR3 nucleotides are TGTGCCAGTAGTGGCCGACAGGCCTACGAGCAGTACTTC. Variable domain in full (rest from reference TRBV19 and TRBJ2-7): DGGITQSPKYLFRKEGQNVTLSCEQNLNHDAMYWYRQDPGQGLRLIYYSQIVNDFQKGDIAEGYSVSREKKESFPLTVTSAQKNPTAFYLCASSGRQAYEQYFGPGTRLTVT.

Remarks on this clone: The limits of the CDR3 on the DNA are not certain, so only TCRdb's listed CDR3 is given. V and J are TRBV12-1 and TRBJ1-2; the table's D call TRBD1 went unverified against the DNA. TRBV12-1 is flagged as a pseudogene. The CDR3 comprises 13 residues, both ends counted. Here the CDR3 reads CASSFAQGAAPGF.

V and J are TRBV3-1 (or the pseudogene TRBV3-2) and TRBJ1-1; tentatively, D is TRBD1 (6 bases). CDR1 LGHDT and CDR2 YNNKEL come from the germline V gene (reference sequence). Trimming removed 2 bases at V and 7 bases at J, with 11 bases between. This CDR3 is built from 13 residues. The CDR3 spells CASSQTGNGEAFF. DNA for the CDR3: TGTGCCAGCAGCCAAACAGGGAATGGTGAAGCTTTCTTT.

The V call is TRBV15, the J call TRBJ2-6; TRBD2 is a possible D gene (6 bases). This CDR3 has 20 amino acids. The germline gives CDR1 LNHNV, CDR2 YYDKDF (reference sequence). Trimming cost V 0 bases and J 0 bases, with 18 bases left between them. CDR3 protein: CATSRDRRSSVHSGANVLTF. The CDR3 DNA is TGTGCCACCAGCAGAGATCGTAGGTCTAGCGTACACTCTGGGGCCAACGTCCTGACTTTC.

The chain joins TRBV10-3 to TRBJ1-1; 7 bases agree with TRBD1. This CDR3 is 13 amino acids long. V lost 4 bases to trimming and J lost 7 bases; unmatched junction nucleotides: 6. Germline V gene sequence: CDR1 ENHRY, CDR2 SYGVKD. This CDR3 is CAISGGGDVEAFF. As DNA, the CDR3 is TGTGCCATCAGTGGAGGGGGCGACGTTGAAGCTTTCTTT.

This chain joins TRBV27 and TRBJ2-7, with TRBD1 matching over 8 bases. The CDR3 contains 13 residues. Germline loops: CDR1 MNHEY, CDR2 SMNVEV (reference sequence). Losses at the gene ends were 8 bases for V and 0 bases for J; bases not matched to a gene: 3. The CDR3 loop is CASGQGPSYEQYF. CDR3 bases: TGTGCCAGCGGACAGGGACCCTCCTACGAGCAGTACTTC.

The chain recombines TRBV29-1 with TRBJ1-3, with D perhaps matching TRBD1 (5 bases). The germline V and J ends were trimmed by 3 bases and 2 bases, with 14 bases remaining between them. CDR3 length: 15 amino acids. Germline V gene data show CDR1 as SQVTM and CDR2 as ANQGSEA. The CDR3 coding sequence is TGCAGCGTTGAGTCTTGGGGGGTTACTGGAAACACCATATATTTT. The encoded protein is CSVESWGVTGNTIYF.

This rearrangement joins TRBV11-3 to TRBJ2-7, with 13 bases matching TRBD2. The CDR3 extends over 15 amino acids. CDR1 is SGHNT and CDR2 is YENEEA in the germline V gene. V lost 3 bases, J lost 7 bases, and 6 bases stayed unmatched. The CDR3 DNA sequence: TGTGCCAGCAGCTTGGTACTAGCGGGGGGGAGGGAGCAGTACTTC. Protein sequence: CASSLVLAGGREQYF.

This chain links TRBV7-9 with TRBJ1-1; D might be TRBD1 (5 bases). Trimming left V 4 bases short and J 11 bases short, with 17 bases between. The CDR3 runs to 13 residues. The germline V gene encodes CDR1 SEHNR and CDR2 FQNEAQ (reference sequence). CDR3 nucleotides: TGTGCCAGCAGCTCAGGGAGGGACGCCCGCGCTTTCTTT. Translated: CASSSGRDARAFF.

CDR3 amino acids: CASSSGQPEAFF. The DNA for the CDR3 is TGTGCCAGCAGTTCAGGACAGCCTGAAGCTTTCTTT. This chain links TRBV12-3 or TRBV12-4 with TRBJ1-1, with D perhaps matching TRBD1 (6 bases). V lost 4 bases to trimming and J lost 6 bases, with 9 bases between them. The CDR3 is 12 amino acids.

The chain employs TRBV29-1 and TRBJ2-1; D gene unclear. CDR3 size: 16 residues. Germline V gene sequence: CDR1 SQVTM, CDR2 ANQGSEA. The V and J ends lost 0 bases and 8 bases respectively, with 20 bases between them. The CDR3 reads CSVEDREVRSSHEQFF. Here the CDR3 DNA reads TGCAGCGTTGAAGATAGAGAGGTTAGAAGTAGTCATGAGCAGTTCTTC.

This sequence joins TRBV5-4 and TRBJ1-6; maybe TRBD1 (6 bases). V was pared by 0 bases and J by 6 bases, with 7 bases between. The length of the CDR3 is 14 residues. Germline CDR1 reads SGHNT; CDR2 reads YYREEE (reference sequence). The CDR3 loop is CASSLGQVNSPLHF. CDR3 DNA: TGTGCCAGCAGCTTGGGACAGGTTAATTCACCCCTCCACTTT.

The chain links TRBV2 to TRBJ1-1; 8 bases fit TRBD1. CDR1 and CDR2 (germline): SNHLY, FYNNEI. This CDR3 has 15 residues. Trimming removed 6 bases from V and 5 bases from J; junction bases left unmatched: 11. This chain's CDR3 is CASSNTWTGYTEAFF. The DNA of the CDR3 is TGTGCCAGCAGCAACACCTGGACAGGGTATACTGAAGCTTTCTTT.

The genes are TRBV5-6 and TRBJ2-7; D is possibly TRBD2 (6 bases). V lost 5 bases to trimming and J lost 6 bases, with 18 bases between them. The germline gives CDR1 SGHDT, CDR2 YYEEEE. CDR3 length: 14 amino acids. Here the CDR3 reads CASSSSFSGPEQYF. The CDR3, as DNA: TGTGCCAGCAGTTCCTCATTTAGCGGCCCCGAGCAGTACTTC.

As to this clone: At one boundary the junction diverges from the germline segment, which might be a read error. The rearrangement uses TRBV28 and TRBJ2-1, with 7 bases aligning to TRBD1. CDR1 MDHEN and CDR2 SYDVKM come from the germline V gene. The CDR3 length is 13 residues. This CDR3 is CASTGVGLNEQFF. In DNA, the CDR3 is TGTGCAAGCACAGGGGTGGGATTGAATGAGCAGTTCTTC.

This sequence joins TRBV25-1 and TRBJ1-2, with D perhaps matching TRBD1 (5 bases). This CDR3 has 17 amino acids. Trimming stripped 2 bases from V and 2 bases from J, with 18 bases between. Per germline, CDR1 MGHDK and CDR2 SYGVNS. In nucleotides, the CDR3 is TGTGCCAGCAGTGAAAACCCGATTCGGGCAGGGAACTATGGCTACACCTTC. Its translation: CASSENPIRAGNYGYTF.

This sequence joins TRBV6-1 and TRBJ2-7; 10 bases match TRBD1. The CDR3 runs 15 residues. Trimming cost V 1 base and J 0 bases; bases outside gene matches: 0. The V gene's germline CDR1 is MNHNS and CDR2 SASEGT. This CDR3 is CASSEGTGGSYEQYF. The CDR3 nucleotides are TGTGCCAGCAGTGAAGGGACAGGGGGCTCCTACGAGCAGTACTTC.

The chain has TRBV11-2 and TRBJ1-1, with D possibly being TRBD1 (5 bases). Germline loops: CDR1 SGHAT, CDR2 FQNNGV. V was cut by 0 bases and J by 0 bases, with 5 bases left in between. The CDR3 sequence is 14 residues long. CDR3 DNA: TGTGCCAGCAGCTTAGACAGGGTGAACACTGAAGCTTTCTTT. It yields the protein CASSLDRVNTEAFF.

The chain has TRBV6-2 or TRBV6-3 and TRBJ2-6; a weak D match, TRBD1 (6 bases). Trimming took 3 bases from V and 4 from J, leaving 10 bases between them. This CDR3 is 15 amino acids long. The germline V gene encodes CDR1 MNHEY and CDR2 SVGEGT. This CDR3 reads CASSYAGVGANVLTF. CDR3 bases: TGTGCCAGCAGTTATGCAGGGGTCGGGGCCAACGTCCTGACTTTC.

The V gene is TRBV2, the J gene TRBJ2-7; D may be TRBD1 (6 bases). CDR1 and CDR2 from the germline V gene are SNHLY and FYNNEI. The V and J ends lost 8 bases and 5 bases respectively, with 22 bases between them. This CDR3 is built from 15 residues. CDR3 protein: CASDIRTATHNEQYF. CDR3 sequence (DNA): TGTGCCAGCGATATTAGGACAGCCACTCATAACGAGCAGTACTTC.

The V gene is TRBV6-5, the J gene TRBJ1-4, with 9 bases that match TRBD1. The CDR3 is made up of 16 amino acids. V gave up 2 bases and J gave up 4 bases; unmatched junction bases: 5. CDR1 is MNHEY and CDR2 is SVGAGI in the germline V gene. The CDR3 bases are TGTGCCAGCAGTTACGGGACAGGGCACCTTAATGAAAAACTGTTTTTT. Protein: CASSYGTGHLNEKLFF.

The chain joins TRBV23-1 to TRBJ1-2; TRBD1 matches 7 bases. TRBV23-1 is an open reading frame, and its role is uncertain. V shed 0 bases and J 1 base; nucleotides not matched to a gene: 14. This CDR3 region has 19 residues. This CDR3 is CASSQSLGQTSAINYGYTF. In DNA, the CDR3 is TGCGCCAGCAGTCAATCGTTGGGACAGACTTCTGCCATTAACTATGGCTACACCTTC.